The sequence of this TCR beta chain was determined in a study of PD-1 blockade in classical Hodgkin lymphoma. Profiled with immunoSEQ multiplex PCR; TCRdb holds only in-frame clones, not every one. The repertoire holds 11,000 or so clones, with about three quarters as singletons. Regarding the study as a whole: Prior to therapy, complete responders displayed diversity much like that of newly diagnosed patients.

Note on this clone: The antigen is unknown.

The CDR3 length is 16 residues. V lost 1 base, J lost 0 bases, and 12 bases lay in between. The germline V gene encodes CDR1 SGDLS and CDR2 YYNGEE. Brentuximab vedotin exposure varied, and every patient relapsed after autologous stem cell transplantation. This receptor was obtained from a human donor with classical Hodgkin lymphoma. The chain combines TRBV9 with TRBJ2-3; tentatively, D is TRBD2 (6 bases). The sequenced sample was peripheral blood mononuclear cells (PBMCs), obtained at baseline. The CDR3: CASSVRMGGSTDTQYF. The CDR3 DNA reads as TGTGCCAGCAGCGTAAGGATGGGGGGTAGCACAGATACGCAGTATTTT. The whole variable domain, filled in from reference TRBV9 and TRBJ2-3, reads DSGVTQTPKHLITATGQRVTLRCSPRSGDLSVYWYQQSLDQGLQFLIQYYNGEERAKGNILERFSAQQFPDLHSELNLSSLELGDSALYFCASSVRMGGSTDTQYFGPGTRLTVL.